The 21 T cell receptor beta chains given below trace back to one sample, sequenced in a study of T cell repertoires in cytomegalovirus infection. TCRdb ran MiXCR on the reads and lists one entry per CDR3 protein. The sample carries a few hundred thousand distinct CDR3 sequences, around two fifths recorded once. These receptors are not linked to any known antigen. The sample here was cultured PBMCs, taken from culture after CMV antigen stimulation. The receptors shown here come from a human donor in good health (CMV status not recorded). Some clones in this sample may be carry-over from other donors' samples.

This clonotype came up a few times. J is TRBJ2-6 and V is TRBV6-1; TRBD1 matches 9 bases. From germline, CDR1 is MNHNS and CDR2 SASEGT. Losses at the gene ends were 8 bases for V and 0 bases for J; bases not matched to a gene: 8. This CDR3 has 17 amino acids. CDR3 DNA sequence: TGTGCCAGCGTAAGGGACAGGGTTCTCTCTGGGGCCAACGTCCTGACTTTC. Translated, it gives CASVRDRVLSGANVLTF.

The rearrangement links TRBV25-1 to TRBJ1-6; a possible D gene is TRBD1 (5 bases). The germline CDR1 and CDR2 sequences are MGHDK and SYGVNS. The V end was cut by 7 bases, the J end by 7 bases, with 11 bases between. CDR3 length equals 13 residues. CDR3: CASTRVGNSPLHF. The CDR3 DNA is TGTGCCAGCACCAGGGTGGGGAATTCACCCCTCCACTTT. The full variable domain, in which reference TRBV25-1 and TRBJ1-6 provide the parts outside the CDR3, is EADIYQTPRYLVIGTGKKITLECSQTMGHDKMYWYQQDPGMELHLIHYSYGVNSTEKGDLSSESTVSRIRTEHFPLTLESARPSHTSQYLCASTRVGNSPLHFGNGTRLTVT.

The rearrangement uses TRBV7-2 and TRBJ1-6; D gene ambiguous. V shed 9 bases and J shed 9 bases, with 18 bases lying between them. The CDR3 runs to 14 residues. Germline V gene lookup returns CDR1 SGHTA and CDR2 FQGNSA. In nucleotides, the CDR3 is TGTGCCAGTAATCGTCCCGAGGAAGGTTCACCCCTCCACTTT. Translation: CASNRPEEGSPLHF. Variable domain in full (rest from reference TRBV7-2 and TRBJ1-6): GAGVSQSPSNKVTEKGKDVELRCDPISGHTALYWYRQSLGQGLEFLIYFQGNSAPDKSGLPSDRFSAERTGGSVSTLTIQRTQQEDSAVYLCASNRPEEGSPLHFGNGTRLTVT.

This chain connects TRBV12-3 or TRBV12-4 to TRBJ2-1, with D tentatively TRBD1 (5 bases). This CDR3 is 13 amino acids long. Trimming took 7 bases from V and 4 from J, leaving 11 bases between them. DNA of the CDR3: TGTGCCAGCACCAAGACAGATTACAATGAGCAGTTCTTC. It codes for CASTKTDYNEQFF.

This clonotype was observed a few times. The V gene is TRBV6-2 or TRBV6-3, the J gene TRBJ2-1; TRBD2 matches 7 bases. Germline CDR1 MNHEY, CDR2 SVGEGT. V lost 5 bases, J lost 15 bases, and 16 bases stayed unmatched. This CDR3 is built from 14 residues. CDR3 protein: CASSMIPGLPSPFF. CDR3 bases: TGTGCCAGCAGTATGATACCGGGACTACCCAGTCCGTTCTTC.

This clonotype came up once. V is TRBV7-9 and J is TRBJ1-4, with D tentatively TRBD1 (5 bases). The CDR3 extends over 14 amino acids. Germline lookup yields CDR1 SEHNR and CDR2 FQNEAQ (reference sequence). The V and J ends lost 2 bases and 7 bases respectively, with 11 bases between them. The CDR3 DNA reads as TGTGCCAGCAGCTTAACCGGGGCTTCTGAAAAACTGTTTTTT. Its protein is CASSLTGASEKLFF.

This clonotype was recorded a few times. The CDR3 DNA reads TGTGCCAGCAGCCGGGGTTACGGAAACACCATATATTTT. This encodes CASSRGYGNTIYF. The chain links TRBV7-6 to TRBJ1-3; no clear D. V was clipped by 5 bases and J by 4 bases, with 9 bases between them. Germline V lookup: CDR1 SGHVS, CDR2 FNYEAQ. CDR3 size: 13 residues.

The V call is TRBV20-1, the J call TRBJ1-4; D perhaps matches TRBD1 (5 bases). There are 14 residues in the CDR3. Germline V gives CDR1 DFQATT, CDR2 SNEGSKA (reference sequence). Trimming removed 2 bases from V and 6 bases from J, with 13 bases in between. CDR3 bases: TGCAGTGCTAGAAGCGACAGACTTTATGAAAAACTGTTTTTT. Residues: CSARSDRLYEKLFF.

This clonotype was seen only a few times. V and J are TRBV6-2 or TRBV6-3 and TRBJ1-3, with 8 bases fitting TRBD1. This CDR3 comprises 16 residues. In germline, CDR1 is MNHEY, CDR2 SVGEGT. V lost 2 bases to trimming and J lost 2 bases; unmatched junction nucleotides: 5. This CDR3 reads CASSYDRGSPGNTIYF. The DNA of the CDR3 is TGTGCCAGCAGTTACGACAGGGGAAGCCCTGGAAACACCATATATTTT.

The gene calls are TRBV20-1 and TRBJ2-1; possible D gene TRBD1, 6 bases. CDR1 and CDR2 from the germline V gene are DFQATT and SNEGSKA (reference sequence). The V end lost 4 bases, the J end lost 6 bases, and 13 bases lay between the germline ends. The CDR3 runs 13 residues. The CDR3, as DNA: TGCAGTGCTAAACCCCAGGGGACCAATGAGCAGTTCTTC. This codes for CSAKPQGTNEQFF.

The genes are TRBV5-1 and TRBJ2-3; D gene ambiguous. Trimming removed 0 bases at V and 5 bases at J, with 16 bases between. Germline V gene sequence: CDR1 SGHRS, CDR2 YFSETQ. The CDR3 is 16 amino acids. In nucleotides, the CDR3 is TGCGCCAGCAGCTTGGGCTCGACGGGCGGCATAGATACGCAGTATTTT. Translating gives CASSLGSTGGIDTQYF.

This chain links TRBV11-3 with TRBJ2-3, with D perhaps TRBD1 or TRBD2 (5 bases each). Trimming left V 5 bases short and J 5 bases short, with 14 bases between. The CDR3 runs 14 residues. Germline values: CDR1 SGHNT, CDR2 YENEEA. CDR3 sequence reads: CASSVGRDGDTQYF. The CDR3 DNA sequence: TGTGCCAGCAGCGTAGGCCGGGACGGAGATACGCAGTATTTT.

This clonotype was recorded a few times. This chain joins TRBV7-2 and TRBJ2-1; TRBD2 agrees at 7 bases. V dropped 3 bases and J dropped 3; count of bases not matched to a gene: 11. The CDR3 sequence is 17 residues long. The germline V gene has CDR1 SGHTA and CDR2 FQGNSA. CDR3 sequence: CASSLIWTRGYYNEQFF. In DNA form, the CDR3 reads TGTGCCAGCAGCTTGATATGGACTAGGGGCTACTACAATGAGCAGTTCTTC.

This chain links TRBV7-2 with TRBJ1-1; D is undetermined. The CDR3 has 13 amino acids. Germline values: CDR1 SGHTA, CDR2 FQGNSA. The V and J ends lost 3 bases and 6 bases respectively, with 11 bases between them. Here the CDR3 reads CASSFLEVAEAFF. As DNA, the CDR3 is TGTGCCAGCAGCTTTTTGGAGGTCGCTGAAGCTTTCTTT.

The chain joins TRBV12-3 or TRBV12-4 to TRBJ2-1; TRBD1 matches at 9 bases. The V and J ends lost 5 bases and 10 bases, in that order; junction bases with no gene match: 15. The CDR3 covers 16 residues. For the CDR3, the DNA is TGTGCCAGCAGTGTACAGGGGGCCGGCCGCAGAACGGAGCAGTTCTTC. Amino acid sequence: CASSVQGAGRRTEQFF.

The genes are TRBV2 and TRBJ2-1; D is possibly TRBD1 (5 bases). V was trimmed by 10 bases and J by 3 bases, leaving 7 bases between them. The CDR3 has 11 residues. Germline CDR1 is SNHLY and CDR2 is FYNNEI. CDR3 sequence (DNA): TGTGCCATCGACAGCTACAATGAGCAGTTCTTC. It yields the protein CAIDSYNEQFF.

The chain joins TRBV5-4 to TRBJ2-3, with D possibly TRBD1 on 5 matching bases. This CDR3 has 16 residues. Looked up from germline, CDR1 is SGHNT and CDR2 is YYREEE (reference sequence). With 2 bases removed from V and 2 bases from J, the gap between germline ends came to 15 bases. The CDR3 DNA is TGTGCCAGCAGCTTTGGTGGGGCCCCATTCACAGATACGCAGTATTTT. The encoded protein is CASSFGGAPFTDTQYF. Variable domain in full (rest from reference TRBV5-4 and TRBJ2-3): ETGVTQSPTHLIKTRGQQVTLRCSSQSGHNTVSWYQQALGQGPQFIFQYYREEENGRGNFPPRFSGLQFPNYSSELNVNALELDDSALYLCASSFGGAPFTDTQYFGPGTRLTVL.

Many counts were recorded for this clonotype. The genes are TRBV7-2 and TRBJ2-3; 7 bases are shared with TRBD2. Germline V gene data show CDR1 as SGHTA and CDR2 as FQGNSA. V shed 3 bases, J shed 0 bases, and the junction held 0 bases outside the gene matches. CDR3 length: 14 amino acids. CDR3 bases: TGTGCCAGCAGCTTGCGGGGGAGCACAGATACGCAGTATTTT. Protein: CASSLRGSTDTQYF. Full variable domain (remainder filled in from reference TRBV7-2 and TRBJ2-3): GAGVSQSPSNKVTEKGKDVELRCDPISGHTALYWYRQSLGQGLEFLIYFQGNSAPDKSGLPSDRFSAERTGGSVSTLTIQRTQQEDSAVYLCASSLRGSTDTQYFGPGTRLTVL.

The gene calls are TRBV11-1 and TRBJ2-2, with D maybe TRBD1 (6 bases). Germline CDR1 SGHAT, CDR2 FQDESV (reference sequence). The CDR3 extends over 15 amino acids. Trimming removed 4 bases from V and 5 bases from J, with 14 bases in between. The CDR3 DNA reads as TGTGCCAGCAGCTCGCGTACAGGGATTACCGGGGAGCTGTTTTTT. It codes for CASSSRTGITGELFF.

This clonotype was counted between two and nine times. The V gene is TRBV19, the J gene TRBJ2-5; D assignment may be TRBD1 or TRBD2 (5 bases each). The CDR3 contains 13 residues. V lost 5 bases and J 5 bases, leaving 12 bases between the germline ends. CDR1 is LNHDA and CDR2 is SQIVND in the germline V gene (reference sequence). The CDR3 spells CASSEDWGETQYF. CDR3 nucleotides: TGTGCCAGTAGTGAAGATTGGGGGGAGACCCAGTACTTC.

The V call is TRBV20-1, the J call TRBJ2-5, with 7 bases fitting TRBD1. Germline CDR1 DFQATT, CDR2 SNEGSKA (reference sequence). The trim removed 3 bases at V and 1 base at J, leaving 2 bases unmatched. The CDR3 spans 13 residues. The CDR3 nucleotides read TGCAGTGCTAGCGGGGACAGCCAAGAGACCCAGTACTTC. Translation: CSASGDSQETQYF.